Detailed here is one T cell receptor (beta chain). Its antigen is undetermined. Samples each yielded at least 5 micrograms of total RNA. Then a second PCR, running roughly 6 to 12 cycles, was carried out with a sample-barcoded 5' primer and a J-beta primer mix. Template switching added a 12-random-nucleotide identifier to every cDNA molecule. TCRdb re-called the 5' RACE reads with MiXCR, one entry per CDR3 protein. This sample has 700,000 to 900,000 distinct CDR3 sequences, with roughly 50% found just once. These data belong to a study of blood T cells in healthy people across ages. Study as a whole: Template switching retrieved approximately one barcoded beta molecule for each two T cells.

General observations from the study: Unsorted PBMCs prevented conclusive naive versus antigen-experienced comparison.

The sample consisted of blood. The source is a man older than 75 in good health.

The CDR3 loop is CASSQKLYYNEQFF. CDR3 DNA sequence: TGTGCCAGCAGTCAAAAGCTTTACTACAATGAGCAGTTCTTC. The chain couples TRBV12-3 or TRBV12-4 to TRBJ2-1; no definite D call. This CDR3 has 14 amino acids. Trimming removed 5 bases at V and 3 bases at J, with 11 bases between.